A single sample gave rise to the 24 T cell receptor beta chains below, sequenced in a study of T cell responses to AZD1222 COVID-19 vaccine. The assay was immunoSEQ multiplex PCR, and TCRdb's table has in-frame clones only and misses some. The data contain roughly 150,000 clones, 90% of them singletons. Sequencing used peripheral blood, obtained 28 days after the second AZD1222 dose. These receptors were collected from an adult who received the AZD1222 COVID-19 vaccine.

V gene TRBV18 combines with J gene TRBJ2-5; a weak D match, TRBD2 (6 bases). Germline V CDR1 and CDR2: KGHSH, LQKENI. The CDR3 is 13 residues long. V was pared by 9 bases and J by 3 bases, with 14 bases between. CDR3 amino acids: CASSRGLKETQYF. In DNA form, the CDR3 reads TGTGCCAGTTCGAGGGGACTCAAAGAGACCCAGTACTTC.

The chain has TRBV3-1 (or the pseudogene TRBV3-2) and TRBJ2-5; D is unclear. Germline V gene data show CDR1 as LGHDT and CDR2 as YNNKEL (reference sequence). V shed 0 bases and J shed 3 bases, with 14 bases lying between them. This CDR3 region has 16 residues. In DNA form, the CDR3 reads TGTGCCAGCAGCCAAGACTTAGGTATAAGGGAAGAGACCCAGTACTTC. This encodes CASSQDLGIREETQYF.

The chain has TRBV5-1 and TRBJ2-2; TRBD1 might be the D (5 bases). Trimming cost V 1 base and J 5 bases, with 9 bases left between them. In germline, CDR1 is SGHRS, CDR2 YFSETQ. The CDR3 covers 14 residues. CDR3 coding DNA: TGCGCCAGCAGCTTGCAGGGTGGGACCGGGGAGCTGTTTTTT. Its translation: CASSLQGGTGELFF.

The chain uses TRBV12-3 or TRBV12-4 and TRBJ1-1; TRBD1 is a possible D gene (6 bases). Trimming took off 3 bases at V and 12 bases at J, with 17 bases between the two ends. The CDR3 spans 13 residues. The CDR3 protein is CASSFFPDSGSFF. The CDR3 bases are TGTGCCAGCAGTTTTTTTCCGGACAGCGGGTCTTTCTTT.

The rearrangement joins TRBV28 to TRBJ2-3; unclear D gene. Germline V gives CDR1 MDHEN, CDR2 SYDVKM. V was shortened by 7 bases and J by 5 bases, with 7 bases between the two germline ends. This CDR3 is built from 11 residues. The DNA of the CDR3 is TGTGCCAGCATCCCGCGAGATACGCAGTATTTT. Translating gives CASIPRDTQYF.

This chain joins TRBV19 and TRBJ1-1, with a weak D call TRBD1 (5 bases). V lost 1 base to trimming and J lost 8 bases, with 11 bases between them. Germline assignment: CDR1 LNHDA and CDR2 SQIVND (reference sequence). This CDR3 has 13 amino acids. DNA for the CDR3: TGTGCCAGTAGTATAGGGCGAGGGGAAGAAGCTTTCTTT. It specifies CASSIGRGEEAFF.

The chain uses TRBV5-1 and TRBJ1-1; TRBD1 is a possible D gene (6 bases). Germline lookup yields CDR1 SGHRS and CDR2 YFSETQ. This CDR3 comprises 17 residues. The V gene lost 4 bases and the J gene lost 1 base, with 20 bases spanning the gap. The CDR3 DNA is TGCGCCAGCAGCCTCGGGGCAGGGGCCAAGCGGAACACTGAAGCTTTCTTT. As protein: CASSLGAGAKRNTEAFF.

The CDR3 sequence is CASSRGVGPTEAFF. Written as DNA, the CDR3 is TGTGCCAGCAGCCGTGGAGTAGGGCCAACTGAAGCTTTCTTT. The chain carries TRBV2 and TRBJ1-1, with unresolved D. V shed 6 bases and J shed 5 bases, with 16 bases lying between them. This CDR3 region has 14 residues. Per germline, CDR1 SNHLY and CDR2 FYNNEI.

The chain couples TRBV6-7 to TRBJ2-7; D not certain. TRBV6-7 is filed as an ORF, its function uncertain. This CDR3 has 14 amino acids. V was trimmed by 8 bases and J by 0 bases, leaving 14 bases between them. The CDR3 is CASEVFGSSYEQYF. Written as DNA, the CDR3 is TGTGCCAGCGAAGTGTTCGGAAGCTCCTACGAGCAGTACTTC.

For the CDR3, the DNA is TGTGCCAGCGGAGGTAGACGGTCAACTAATGAAAAACTGTTTTTT. Its protein product is CASGGRRSTNEKLFF. This chain uses TRBV6-5 with TRBJ1-4, with unresolved D. Germline V lookup: CDR1 MNHEY, CDR2 SVGAGI. Trimming took off 8 bases at V and 0 bases at J, with 13 bases between the two ends. The CDR3 is 15 amino acids.

V gene TRBV6-6 combines with J gene TRBJ2-2, with TRBD1 identical over 8 bases. CDR1 and CDR2 from the germline V gene are MNHNY and SVGAGI (reference sequence). CDR3 length: 14 amino acids. The V and J ends lost 8 bases and 3 bases, in that order; junction bases with no gene match: 5. The CDR3 DNA follows: TGTGCCAGCGGCTCGACAGGGGACACCGGGGAGCTGTTTTTT. Translation gives CASGSTGDTGELFF.

V is TRBV6-1 and J is TRBJ2-1, with 11 bases identical to TRBD1. Looked up from germline, CDR1 is MNHNS and CDR2 is SASEGT. The CDR3 totals 16 residues. J was trimmed by 4 bases and V by 3 bases; bases with no gene match: 5. The CDR3, as DNA: TGTGCCAGCAGTGAGATTGGGACAGGGGGATACAATGAGCAGTTCTTC. Its protein is CASSEIGTGGYNEQFF.

This clone was picked up a small number of times. The V call is TRBV24-1, the J call TRBJ2-7; D remains unclear. CDR1 is KGHDR, CDR2 SFDVKD, per germline. The ends were cut back, 4 bases at V and 4 bases at J, with 4 bases in the middle. The CDR3 has 11 residues. The CDR3 sequence: CATSDGYEQYF. The CDR3 DNA is TGTGCCACCAGTGACGGGTACGAGCAGTACTTC.

This clone was counted between two and nine times. This CDR3 reads CASSPQQGNTGELFF. CDR3 sequence (DNA): TGTGCCAGCAGCCCCCAGCAGGGGAATACCGGGGAGCTGTTTTTT. This chain connects TRBV7-8 to TRBJ2-2, with D possibly TRBD1 on 6 matching bases. This CDR3 is 15 amino acids long. The V end lost 5 bases, the J end lost 5 bases, and 15 bases lay between the germline ends. Germline lookup yields CDR1 SGHVS and CDR2 FQNEAQ.

The chain links TRBV5-5 to TRBJ1-1; weak D call: TRBD1 (5 bases). V was trimmed by 0 bases and J by 11 bases, leaving 14 bases between them. The CDR3 spans 13 residues. The germline gives CDR1 SGHKS, CDR2 YYEKEE (reference sequence). This CDR3 reads CASSLAGPWGAFF. DNA for the CDR3: TGTGCCAGCAGCTTGGCAGGCCCCTGGGGCGCTTTCTTT.

The chain employs TRBV19 and TRBJ2-2; D might be TRBD2 (5 bases). The CDR3 is 12 residues long. V lost 3 bases and J 6 bases, leaving 5 bases between the germline ends. Germline loops: CDR1 LNHDA, CDR2 SQIVND (reference sequence). The DNA for the CDR3 is TGTGCCAGTAGTATGAGGGCCGGGGAGCTGTTTTTT. It specifies CASSMRAGELFF.

This clone was seen a single time. This rearrangement joins TRBV6-5 to TRBJ2-3, with 9 bases fitting TRBD1. Germline V gene data show CDR1 as MNHEY and CDR2 as SVGAGI. V was clipped by 7 bases and J by 3 bases; unmatched bases: 8. The CDR3 covers 15 residues. In DNA form, the CDR3 reads TGTGCCAGCAACGACAGGGGGAAGTGGACAGATACGCAGTATTTT. Amino acids: CASNDRGKWTDTQYF.

CDR3 nucleotides: TGTGCCAGCAGCTTTTCGGGACCTTATAGCAATCAGCCCCAGCATTTT. Translated, it gives CASSFSGPYSNQPQHF. The chain couples TRBV7-9 to TRBJ1-5, with D perhaps matching TRBD1 (5 bases). V dropped 3 bases and J dropped 0 bases, with 12 bases sitting between them. CDR1 and CDR2 from the germline V gene are SEHNR and FQNEAQ (reference sequence). The CDR3 has 16 residues.

The chain uses TRBV19 and TRBJ1-1, with 8 positions matching TRBD1. Germline trimming cut 5 bases from V and 4 bases from J; bases unmatched to any gene: 6. Germline-derived CDR1 and CDR2 are LNHDA and SQIVND (reference sequence). The CDR3 extends over 14 amino acids. DNA of the CDR3: TGTGCCAGTAGTTTTCAGGGGGCTGGCACTGAAGCTTTCTTT. It yields the protein CASSFQGAGTEAFF. The entire variable domain, with the rest obtained from reference TRBV19 and TRBJ1-1, is as follows: DGGITQSPKYLFRKEGQNVTLSCEQNLNHDAMYWYRQDPGQGLRLIYYSQIVNDFQKGDIAEGYSVSREKKESFPLTVTSAQKNPTAFYLCASSFQGAGTEAFFGQGTRLTVV.

The chain couples TRBV7-8 to TRBJ1-5; 9 nucleotides agree with TRBD1. Germline V gene sequence: CDR1 SGHVS, CDR2 FQNEAQ. The junction had 7 bases not matched to a gene; V was cut back by 5 bases and J by 5 bases. The CDR3 extends over 15 amino acids. CDR3 region: CASSRQGVGDQPQHF. CDR3 coding DNA: TGTGCCAGCAGCCGACAGGGGGTTGGAGATCAGCCCCAGCATTTT.

V is TRBV2 and J is TRBJ1-5; 7 nucleotides match TRBD1. The CDR3 is 13 amino acids. Germline CDR1 SNHLY, CDR2 FYNNEI. Germline trimming cut 7 bases from V and 4 bases from J; bases unmatched to any gene: 4. CDR3 nucleotides: TGTGCCAGCATGACAGGGTGGAATCAGCCCCAGCATTTT. Its protein is CASMTGWNQPQHF. The complete variable domain, with remaining parts taken from reference TRBV2 and TRBJ1-5, reads EPEVTQTPSHQVTQMGQEVILRCVPISNHLYFYWYRQILGQKVEFLVSFYNNEISEKSEIFDDQFSVERPDGSNFTLKIRSTKLEDSAMYFCASMTGWNQPQHFGDGTRLSIL.

The V gene is TRBV3-1 (or the pseudogene TRBV3-2), the J gene TRBJ1-1; maybe TRBD1 (6 bases). V lost 6 bases, J lost 1 base, and 9 bases lay in between. CDR1 LGHDT and CDR2 YNNKEL come from the germline V gene (reference sequence). The CDR3 totals 13 residues. CDR3 loop: CASSLQGNTEAFF. DNA for the CDR3: TGTGCCAGCAGTCTACAGGGGAACACTGAAGCTTTCTTT.

As DNA, the CDR3 is TGTGCCAGCAGCGCGTCTGGGGGGGAGCAGTTCTTC. Translating it yields CASSASGGEQFF. The J gene is TRBJ2-1, the V gene TRBV9, with TRBD2 as a possible D gene (6 bases). This CDR3 comprises 12 residues. The V and J ends lost 3 bases and 10 bases respectively, with 11 bases between them. CDR1 and CDR2 from the germline V gene are SGDLS and YYNGEE. The whole variable domain, filled in from reference TRBV9 and TRBJ2-1, reads DSGVTQTPKHLITATGQRVTLRCSPRSGDLSVYWYQQSLDQGLQFLIQYYNGEERAKGNILERFSAQQFPDLHSELNLSSLELGDSALYFCASSASGGEQFFGPGTRLTVL.

The chain couples TRBV6-5 to TRBJ1-6; weak D call: TRBD1 (5 bases). From germline, CDR1 is MNHEY and CDR2 SVGAGI. The length of the CDR3 is 15 residues. The V end was cut by 3 bases, the J end by 6 bases, with 12 bases between. CDR3: CASSYGRGSNSPLHF. The CDR3 nucleotides read TGTGCCAGCAGTTATGGGCGGGGGAGTAATTCACCCCTCCACTTT.